This is a list of T cell receptor beta chains from one sample in a study of T cell repertoires and HLA-DP antigens. Generated by immunoSEQ multiplex PCR, the TCRdb table keeps only in-frame clones and is missing some. This sample carries over 100,000 clones, about 92% of them seen once, and the ten largest clones take 0.27%. These receptors' antigens are unknown. Source material: CD4+ T cells from PBMCs. The receptors here all came from a woman aged 18-35 years in good health and CMV-seronegative. Both conserved end residues are part of each CDR3.

j_call: TRBJ2-5
v_call: TRBV18
cdr3_aa: CASSPGTGETQYF

j_call: TRBJ1-2
v_call: TRBV5-4
cdr3_aa: CASSLGNGGGYTF

j_call: TRBJ1-1
v_call: TRBV6-1
cdr3_aa: CASSVEKNTEAFF

j_call: TRBJ2-1
v_call: TRBV11-2
cdr3_aa: CASSRGLADGNEQFF

j_call: TRBJ1-1
v_call: TRBV19
cdr3_aa: CASSTGGTGFHTEAFF

j_call: TRBJ1-6
v_call: TRBV27
cdr3_aa: CASSLRQGGGSPLHF

j_call: TRBJ2-3
v_call: TRBV27
cdr3_aa: CASSFRRVGTQDTQYF

j_call: TRBJ1-6
v_call: TRBV28
cdr3_aa: CASSPRAYNSPLHF

j_call: TRBJ1-1
v_call: TRBV11-3
cdr3_aa: CASSAGQGRGEGSTEAFF

j_call: TRBJ2-2
v_call: TRBV28
cdr3_aa: CASSSQRNTGELFF

j_call: TRBJ1-5
v_call: TRBV6-1
cdr3_aa: CASRKQGAGQPQHF

j_call: TRBJ2-1
v_call: TRBV2
cdr3_aa: CASSRGMNNEQFF

j_call: TRBJ2-1
v_call: TRBV27
cdr3_aa: CASSPYPGHGRPNEQFF

j_call: TRBJ2-1
v_call: TRBV28
cdr3_aa: CASTRRSSYNEQFF

j_call: TRBJ2-2
v_call: TRBV5-1
cdr3_aa: CASSLSGAAGELFF

j_call: TRBJ2-1
v_call: TRBV5-1
cdr3_aa: CASSLGQRTYNEQFF

j_call: TRBJ1-2
v_call: TRBV28
cdr3_aa: CASSLMRWPQVSYGYTF

j_call: TRBJ2-1
v_call: TRBV11-1
cdr3_aa: CASSFGTSGRGTNNEQFF

j_call: TRBJ1-6
v_call: TRBV6-5
cdr3_aa: CASSGSSYNSPLHF

j_call: TRBJ2-4
v_call: TRBV2
cdr3_aa: CASSEGGGIAKNIQYF

j_call: TRBJ2-1
v_call: TRBV7-6
cdr3_aa: CASSSTSGWGNEQFF

j_call: TRBJ2-3
v_call: TRBV27
cdr3_aa: CASRPIGVPDTQYF

j_call: TRBJ1-1
v_call: TRBV10-3
cdr3_aa: CAIRTGAGNTEAFF

j_call: TRBJ1-2
v_call: TRBV28
cdr3_aa: CASSPQGADYGYTF

j_call: TRBJ2-2
v_call: TRBV7-2
cdr3_aa: CASSLTSDTGELFF

j_call: TRBJ2-1
v_call: TRBV11-3
cdr3_aa: CASSFHRNNEQFF

j_call: TRBJ1-6
v_call: TRBV6-1
cdr3_aa: CASIFGQNSPLHF

j_call: TRBJ2-3
v_call: TRBV7-2
cdr3_aa: CASSLGSSGSTDTQYF

j_call: TRBJ2-1
v_call: TRBV9
cdr3_aa: CASSVVSGRSPNEQFF

j_call: TRBJ1-2
v_call: TRBV6-6
cdr3_aa: CASSYSNSYGYTF

j_call: TRBJ2-3
v_call: TRBV28
cdr3_aa: CASSLTASGSTDTQYF

j_call: TRBJ2-2
v_call: TRBV2
cdr3_aa: CASSWRKNTGELFF

j_call: TRBJ2-4
v_call: TRBV5-1
cdr3_aa: CATRRGDEAKNIQYF

j_call: TRBJ1-1
v_call: TRBV18
cdr3_aa: CASSSRDGNTEAFF

j_call: TRBJ2-5
v_call: TRBV28
cdr3_aa: CASSPGQGQETQYF

j_call: TRBJ2-6
v_call: TRBV1
cdr3_aa: CTSSQDESTLHSGANVLTF

j_call: TRBJ1-2
v_call: TRBV4-1
cdr3_aa: CASSQPGQGRYGYTF

j_call: TRBJ1-4
v_call: TRBV28
cdr3_aa: CASSLLGRAAKLFF

j_call: TRBJ2-5
v_call: TRBV2
cdr3_aa: CASRGLEYQETQYF

j_call: TRBJ2-3
v_call: TRBV7-9
cdr3_aa: CASSLGLNRVPTTDTQYF

j_call: TRBJ1-2
v_call: TRBV4-2
cdr3_aa: CASSQDERVASGYTF

j_call: TRBJ2-5
v_call: TRBV18
cdr3_aa: CASSARGGPLGETQYF

j_call: TRBJ2-7
v_call: TRBV28
cdr3_aa: CASRGLGLVIRQYF

j_call: TRBJ2-3
v_call: TRBV29-1
cdr3_aa: CSVEGLAGVADTQYF

j_call: TRBJ1-2
v_call: TRBV4-3
cdr3_aa: CASSQGQGIDYGYTF

j_call: TRBJ2-3
v_call: TRBV5-1
cdr3_aa: CASSFGGTGNGNTQYF

j_call: TRBJ1-2
v_call: TRBV7-2
cdr3_aa: CASSLGTGGSYYGYTF

j_call: TRBJ2-7
v_call: TRBV7-3
cdr3_aa: CASRARDRGPYEQYF

j_call: TRBJ2-3
v_call: TRBV6-5
cdr3_aa: CASTRGGTDTQYF

j_call: TRBJ2-5
v_call: TRBV27
cdr3_aa: CASSLSPYPGQETQYF

j_call: TRBJ2-5
v_call: TRBV19
cdr3_aa: CASSLGQGPQETQYF

j_call: TRBJ1-5
v_call: TRBV4-1
cdr3_aa: CASSLHGLSNQPQHF

j_call: TRBJ2-5
v_call: TRBV19
cdr3_aa: CASSMEGETQYF

j_call: TRBJ2-6
v_call: TRBV7-6
cdr3_aa: CASMSSGANVLTF

j_call: TRBJ1-4
v_call: TRBV19
cdr3_aa: CASSPTGANEKLFF